Below are 5 T cell receptor beta chains sequenced from a single sample in a study of CD8+ T cells in alopecia areata. Treatment noted: oral pan-JAK inhibitor, 5-10 mg twice daily. Following RNA extraction, reverse transcription yielded cDNA that acted as the sequencing template. Using immunoSEQ multiplex PCR, the repertoire was profiled, and TCRdb retains in-frame clones only, with some absent. This table holds over 60,000 clones, under 60% found once. Source: CD8+ T cells sorted from blood, taken at approximately week 36, from a patient treated with tofacitinib. These receptors were obtained from a human donor with alopecia areata.

This clone showed up just a few times. The chain combines TRBV7-9 with TRBJ2-7; TRBD2 agrees at 16 bases. V shed 5 bases, J shed 0 bases, and the junction held 4 bases outside the gene matches. The CDR3 extends over 17 amino acids. CDR1 is SEHNR, CDR2 FQNEAQ, per germline (reference sequence). The CDR3 is CASSAGTSGRDSYEQYF. In DNA form, the CDR3 reads TGTGCCAGCAGCGCGGGGACTAGCGGGAGGGACTCCTACGAGCAGTACTTC.

The J gene is TRBJ2-7, the V gene TRBV27; 8 bases fit TRBD2. Germline loops: CDR1 MNHEY, CDR2 SMNVEV (reference sequence). The ends lost 0 bases at V and 10 bases at J; junction bases unmatched: 5. The CDR3 contains 13 residues. Here the CDR3 DNA reads TGTGCCAGCAGTTTATCGAGCCTAGCGGGCCAGTACTTC. It codes for CASSLSSLAGQYF.

This clone was counted between two and nine times. The chain recombines TRBV29-1 with TRBJ1-2, with unresolved D. Germline CDR1 SQVTM, CDR2 ANQGSEA. The germline V and J ends were trimmed by 4 bases and 6 bases, with 15 bases remaining between them. The CDR3 is 13 amino acids. The DNA for the CDR3 is TGCAGCGTTGTTTCGGTGTTCGGAGATGGCTACACCTTC. Encoded protein: CSVVSVFGDGYTF. Based on the CDR3 plus reference TRBV29-1 and TRBJ1-2, the full variable domain is SAVISQKPSRDICQRGTSLTIQCQVDSQVTMMFWYRQQPGQSLTLIATANQGSEATYESGFVIDKFPISRPNLTFSTLTVSNMSPEDSSIYLCSVVSVFGDGYTFGSGTRLTVV.

The genes are TRBV6-6 and TRBJ1-5; tentatively, D is TRBD1 (6 bases). V dropped 5 bases and J dropped 10 bases, with 15 bases sitting between them. The V gene's germline CDR1 is MNHNY and CDR2 SVGAGI (reference sequence). The CDR3 length is 13 residues. The CDR3 DNA follows: TGTGCCAGCAGTCCGGGCCAGGGGCTCCCCCAGCATTTT. This translates into CASSPGQGLPQHF.

The V gene is TRBV7-2, the J gene TRBJ2-7; D perhaps matches TRBD2 (5 bases). In germline, CDR1 is SGHTA, CDR2 FQGNSA. Trimming pared 1 base from V and 4 bases from J, leaving 11 bases between. CDR3 length: 14 residues. The CDR3 nucleotides read TGTGCCAGCAGCTTAGTCGGAGGCGAATACGAGCAGTACTTC. This gives the protein CASSLVGGEYEQYF.